A single sample is the source of the 21 T cell receptor beta chains below, sequenced in a study of T cell changes during pregnancy in multiple sclerosis. The assay was immunoSEQ multiplex PCR, and TCRdb's table has in-frame clones only and misses some. Among about 42,000 clones listed, 80% to 90% were seen once. This specimen was CD4+ T cells from peripheral blood mononuclear cells, taken before pregnancy. Receptors originate from a female donor with multiple sclerosis, enrolled in a pregnancy study.

The chain recombines TRBV7-2 with TRBJ2-7; 7 bases agree with TRBD1. The CDR3 is 14 amino acids. CDR1 and CDR2 from the germline V gene are SGHTA and FQGNSA. V lost 5 bases to trimming and J lost 3 bases; unmatched junction nucleotides: 7. CDR3 bases: TGTGCCAGCAGCCTACAAACAGGGGACTACGAGCAGTACTTC. Its translation: CASSLQTGDYEQYF.

This chain connects TRBV10-2 to TRBJ2-5; D might be TRBD2 (6 bases). V gave up 4 bases and J gave up 3 bases, with 15 bases separating them. Germline CDR1 and CDR2: WSHSY and SAAADI. The CDR3 runs 15 residues. The CDR3 DNA is TGCGCCAGCAGTGGGACCTTAGCGGCCGAAGAGACCCAGTACTTC. Translating it yields CASSGTLAAEETQYF.

The rearrangement joins TRBV10-2 to TRBJ2-5, with a weak D call TRBD2 (6 bases). Trimming took 6 bases from V and 9 from J, leaving 26 bases between them. The CDR3 is made up of 16 amino acids. Germline assignment: CDR1 WSHSY and CDR2 SAAADI. CDR3 coding DNA: TGCGCCAGCAGCCTGGGAGGCACGGGTGTGGTGTCGGCCCAGTACTTC. This gives the protein CASSLGGTGVVSAQYF.

The chain recombines TRBV5-1 with TRBJ1-2, with TRBD1 identical over 12 bases. CDR3 size: 14 residues. From germline, CDR1 is SGHRS and CDR2 YFSETQ. The V gene end was trimmed by 4 bases and the J gene end by 8 bases; junction bases not matched to a gene: 6. In nucleotides, the CDR3 is TGCGCCAGCAGCACCGGGACAGGGGGCATGGGCTACACCTTC. It encodes CASSTGTGGMGYTF.

The chain is built from TRBV25-1 and TRBJ1-5; a weak D match, TRBD1 (6 bases). Germline V gives CDR1 MGHDK, CDR2 SYGVNS. CDR3 length: 14 residues. V was shortened by 8 bases and J by 9 bases, with 20 bases between the two germline ends. CDR3 in DNA: TGTGCCAGCGCAACCGCCGACAGGCGTGGGCCCCAGCATTTT. Translation: CASATADRRGPQHF.

The V and J genes are TRBV30 and TRBJ1-5; TRBD1 might be the D (5 bases). This CDR3 has 16 amino acids. V was cut by 1 base and J by 0 bases, with 13 bases left in between. CDR1 and CDR2 (germline): GTSNPN, SVGIG (reference sequence). The CDR3 bases are TGTGCCTGGAGTGGCCCCGACAGTTATAGCAATCAGCCCCAGCATTTT. Amino acid sequence: CAWSGPDSYSNQPQHF.

This chain uses TRBV4-3 with TRBJ1-2; 8 positions match TRBD1. The CDR3 runs to 15 residues. The trim removed 2 bases at V and 7 bases at J, leaving 9 bases unmatched. Germline V gene data show CDR1 as LGHNA and CDR2 as YSLEER. CDR3 protein: CASSQSDRVNVGYTF. For the CDR3, the DNA is TGCGCCAGCAGCCAATCGGACAGGGTTAATGTTGGCTACACCTTC.

The chain recombines TRBV11-2 with TRBJ2-7, with D possibly being TRBD2 (5 bases). The CDR3 length is 14 residues. The germline gives CDR1 SGHAT, CDR2 FQNNGV. The germline V and J ends were trimmed by 4 bases and 3 bases, with 13 bases remaining between them. The CDR3 coding sequence is TGTGCCAGCAGCTCTTCGGGGTGGGACTACGAGCAGTACTTC. This sequence encodes CASSSSGWDYEQYF.

This clone was seen only a few times. The chain recombines TRBV2 with TRBJ2-7; 9 bases line up with TRBD1. The CDR3 consists of 13 residues. The germline V gene encodes CDR1 SNHLY and CDR2 FYNNEI. The CDR3, as DNA: TGTGCGTCTGGGATACAGGGGGCCGGGGAGCAGTACTTC. It translates to CASGIQGAGEQYF.

This rearrangement joins TRBV6-4 to TRBJ2-2, with 10 bases fitting TRBD1. With V trimmed by 6 bases and J by 7 bases, 8 bases remained unmatched. The CDR3 contains 15 residues. The germline gives CDR1 MRHNA, CDR2 SNTAGT. CDR3 nucleotides: TGTGCCAGCAGCGTCGAGGACAGGGGGTTCGGGGAGCTGTTTTTT. It specifies CASSVEDRGFGELFF.

This chain uses TRBV7-6 with TRBJ2-3; 11 bases line up with TRBD1. Germline assignment: CDR1 SGHVS and CDR2 FNYEAQ. V was clipped by 5 bases and J by 8 bases; unmatched bases: 6. The CDR3 has 14 residues. CDR3 nucleotide sequence: TGTGCCAGCAGCCCCGGGACAGGGGGAGCTACGCAGTATTTT. Its protein product is CASSPGTGGATQYF.

The genes are TRBV11-2 and TRBJ2-5; 11 nucleotides align to TRBD1. Germline values: CDR1 SGHAT, CDR2 FQNNGV. Germline trimming cut 4 bases from V and 2 bases from J; bases unmatched to any gene: 3. CDR3 size: 15 residues. CDR3: CASSYRDRGQETQYF. The CDR3 DNA reads as TGTGCCAGCAGCTACCGGGACAGGGGGCAAGAGACCCAGTACTTC.

The table lists this clone with a count of one. The genes are TRBV6-5 and TRBJ2-3; TRBD1 aligns across 9 bases. Losses at the gene ends were 7 bases for V and 5 bases for J; bases not matched to a gene: 10. The CDR3 runs 15 residues. In germline, CDR1 is MNHEY, CDR2 SVGAGI. The CDR3 nucleotides are TGTGCCAGCAACGCTAATACAGGGGGCAAAGATACGCAGTATTTT. This gives the protein CASNANTGGKDTQYF.

The chain combines TRBV5-1 with TRBJ2-1; 10 nucleotides align to TRBD2. The CDR3 runs to 15 residues. The V gene end was trimmed by 0 bases and the J gene end by 15 bases; junction bases not matched to a gene: 12. Germline CDR1 reads SGHRS; CDR2 reads YFSETQ. In DNA, the CDR3 is TGCGCCAGCAGCTTGGTCTCACTAGCGGGGCCAGCACTGTTCTTC. This translates into CASSLVSLAGPALFF.

This chain connects TRBV27 to TRBJ2-1, with 8 positions matching TRBD2. CDR1 MNHEY and CDR2 SMNVEV come from the germline V gene (reference sequence). The CDR3 spans 16 residues. Trimming at V came to 5 bases and at J to 4 bases, leaving 10 bases not matched to a gene. As DNA, the CDR3 is TGTGCCAGCAGTCCCGCCGATGCGGGGGGATACAATGAGCAGTTCTTC. It yields the protein CASSPADAGGYNEQFF.

The chain carries TRBV5-1 and TRBJ1-2, with TRBD1 matching 10 bases. Trimming cost V 3 bases and J 4 bases; bases outside gene matches: 15. This CDR3 has 18 residues. Germline V gene lookup returns CDR1 SGHRS and CDR2 YFSETQ. The CDR3 bases are TGCGCCAGCAGCTGGGGAGCGGACAGGGGGTCTAGTAGCTATGGCTACACCTTC. Translation: CASSWGADRGSSSYGYTF.

This clone was seen just once. CDR3 sequence reads: CASSSPSGGGSNEQFF. CDR3 coding DNA: TGTGCCAGCAGCTCCCCTTCCGGGGGGGGCTCCAATGAGCAGTTCTTC. V is TRBV5-4 and J is TRBJ2-1; 8 nucleotides match TRBD2. V lost 3 bases and J lost 6; bases outside the gene matches: 11. The CDR3 extends over 16 amino acids. Germline V gene sequence: CDR1 SGHNT, CDR2 YYREEE (reference sequence).

The chain links TRBV5-1 to TRBJ1-3, with 9 positions matching TRBD1. In germline, CDR1 is SGHRS, CDR2 YFSETQ. V was clipped by 0 bases and J by 4 bases; unmatched bases: 5. The CDR3 is made up of 16 amino acids. The CDR3: CASSLAGTGFGNTIYF. CDR3 DNA sequence: TGCGCCAGCAGCTTGGCCGGGACAGGGTTCGGAAACACCATATATTTT. Together with reference TRBV5-1 and TRBJ1-3, the CDR3 gives the full variable domain: KAGVTQTPRYLIKTRGQQVTLSCSPISGHRSVSWYQQTPGQGLQFLFEYFSETQRNKGNFPGRFSGRQFSNSRSEMNVSTLELGDSALYLCASSLAGTGFGNTIYFGEGSWLTVV.

This clone was detected a few times. The chain couples TRBV27 to TRBJ1-4, with no clear D. V shed 7 bases and J shed 0 bases, with 12 bases lying between them. Germline CDR1 and CDR2: MNHEY and SMNVEV (reference sequence). There are 15 residues in the CDR3. The CDR3 loop is CASMGIGATNEKLFF. In DNA form, the CDR3 reads TGTGCCAGCATGGGTATTGGAGCAACTAATGAAAAACTGTTTTTT.

The rearrangement joins TRBV19 to TRBJ1-1, with 8 bases that match TRBD1. The germline V gene encodes CDR1 LNHDA and CDR2 SQIVND (reference sequence). The CDR3 runs to 14 residues. Losses at the gene ends were 5 bases for V and 1 base for J; bases not matched to a gene: 3. The CDR3, as DNA: TGTGCCAGTAGTCGACAGGGGCAGAACACTGAAGCTTTCTTT. Translated: CASSRQGQNTEAFF.

The chain combines TRBV29-1 with TRBJ2-5; a weak D match, TRBD2 (6 bases). The germline V and J ends were trimmed by 8 bases and 4 bases, with 11 bases remaining between them. Germline assignment: CDR1 SQVTM and CDR2 ANQGSEA. There are 11 residues in the CDR3. The CDR3 DNA is TGCAGCATTAGACTAGGAGAGACCCAGTACTTC. It specifies CSIRLGETQYF.